This T cell receptor (beta chain) is drawn from a study of CD8+CD57+ T cells in acquired aplastic anemia. As for the study in general: DNA per sorted CD4+ or CD8+ sample ranged about 0.17 to 30 ug, averaging approximately 3.1 ug.

Turning to this clonotype: The antigen is undetermined.

Study results and limitations: In common between the patients and the controls were twenty-nine CD8+ CDR3 sequences.

TCR beta VDJ combinations and CDR3 sequences were profiled from genomic DNA. TCRdb itself ran the reads through MiXCR, one entry per CDR3 protein. The repertoire consists of approximately 200,000 distinct CDR3 sequences, with less than 70% occurring once and the leading ten covering around a sixth. Germline V gives CDR1 KGHDR, CDR2 SFDVKD. The CDR3 runs to 18 residues. J lost 0 bases, V lost 4 bases, and 10 bases had no gene match. The chain uses TRBV24-1 and TRBJ2-3, with 9 nucleotides matching TRBD1. The sequenced material came from sorted CD4+, CD8+, or CD8+CD57+ T cells (not recorded which) from PBMCs. The clonotype comes from a human donor in good health, serving as a control. The DNA for the CDR3 is TGTGCCACCAGTGACCCTCCGGGACAGGGACATAGCACAGATACGCAGTATTTT. It is translated as CATSDPPGQGHSTDTQYF.